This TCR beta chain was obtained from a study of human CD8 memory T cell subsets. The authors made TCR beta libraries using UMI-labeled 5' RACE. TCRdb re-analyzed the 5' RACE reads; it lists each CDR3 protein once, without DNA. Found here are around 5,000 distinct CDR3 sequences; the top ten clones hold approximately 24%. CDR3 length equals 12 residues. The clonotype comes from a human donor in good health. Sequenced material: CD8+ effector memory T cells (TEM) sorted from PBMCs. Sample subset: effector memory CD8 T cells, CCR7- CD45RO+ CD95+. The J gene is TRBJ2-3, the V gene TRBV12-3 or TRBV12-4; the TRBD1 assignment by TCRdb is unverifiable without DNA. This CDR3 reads CASSTDRTFSHF.